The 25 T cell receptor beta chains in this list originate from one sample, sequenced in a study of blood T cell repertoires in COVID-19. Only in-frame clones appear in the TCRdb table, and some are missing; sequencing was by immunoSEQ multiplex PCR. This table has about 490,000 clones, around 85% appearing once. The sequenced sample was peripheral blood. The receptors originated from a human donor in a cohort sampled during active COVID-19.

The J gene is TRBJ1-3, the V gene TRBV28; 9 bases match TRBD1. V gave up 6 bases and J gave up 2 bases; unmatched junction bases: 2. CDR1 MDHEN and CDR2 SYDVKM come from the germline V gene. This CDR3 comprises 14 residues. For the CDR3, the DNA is TGTGCCAGCAGCCGGACAGGGGCTGGAAACACCATATATTTT. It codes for CASSRTGAGNTIYF.

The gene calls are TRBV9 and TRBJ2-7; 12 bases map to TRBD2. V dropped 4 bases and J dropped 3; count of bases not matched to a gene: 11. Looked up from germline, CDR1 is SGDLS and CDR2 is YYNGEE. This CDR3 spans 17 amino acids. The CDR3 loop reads CASSPGASGRGFYEQYF. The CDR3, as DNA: TGTGCCAGCAGCCCTGGGGCTAGCGGGAGGGGTTTCTACGAGCAGTACTTC.

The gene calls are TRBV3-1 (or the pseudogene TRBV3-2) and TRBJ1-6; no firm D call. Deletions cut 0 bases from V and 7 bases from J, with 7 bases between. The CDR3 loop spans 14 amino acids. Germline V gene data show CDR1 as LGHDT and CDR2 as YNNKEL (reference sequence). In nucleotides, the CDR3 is TGTGCCAGCAGCCAAGATCGAGGGAATTCACCCCTCCACTTT. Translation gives CASSQDRGNSPLHF.

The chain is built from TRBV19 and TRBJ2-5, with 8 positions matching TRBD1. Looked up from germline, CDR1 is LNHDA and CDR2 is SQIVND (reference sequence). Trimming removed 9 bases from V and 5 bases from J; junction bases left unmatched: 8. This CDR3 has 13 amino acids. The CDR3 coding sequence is TGTGCCAGCGCGAGCCAGGGGGCGGAGACCCAGTACTTC. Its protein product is CASASQGAETQYF.

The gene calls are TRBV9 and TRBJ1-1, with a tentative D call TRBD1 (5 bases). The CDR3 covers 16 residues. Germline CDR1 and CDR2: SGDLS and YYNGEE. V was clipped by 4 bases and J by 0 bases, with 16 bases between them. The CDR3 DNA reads TGTGCCAGCAGCTATTCCGGGGGGACGGTGAACACTGAAGCTTTCTTT. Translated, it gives CASSYSGGTVNTEAFF.

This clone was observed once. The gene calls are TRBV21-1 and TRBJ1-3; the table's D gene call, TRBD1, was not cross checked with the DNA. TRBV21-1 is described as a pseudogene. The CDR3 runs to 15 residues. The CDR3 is CASTIQGASGNTIYF. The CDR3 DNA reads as TGTGCCAGCACAATACAGGGGGCTTCTGGAAACACCATATATTTT.

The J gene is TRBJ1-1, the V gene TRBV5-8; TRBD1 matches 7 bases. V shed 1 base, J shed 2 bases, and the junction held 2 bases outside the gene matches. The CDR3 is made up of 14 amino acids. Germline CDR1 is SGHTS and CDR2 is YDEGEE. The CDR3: CASSLLGGNTEAFF. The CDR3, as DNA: TGTGCCAGCAGCTTGCTAGGGGGCAACACTGAAGCTTTCTTT.

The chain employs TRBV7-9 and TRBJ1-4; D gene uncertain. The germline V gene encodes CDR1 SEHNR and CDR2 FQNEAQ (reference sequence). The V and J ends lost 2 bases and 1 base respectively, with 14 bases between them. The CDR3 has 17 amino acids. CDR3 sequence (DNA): TGTGCCAGCAGCTTACTGTTCGCGGGGAGAACTAATGAAAAACTGTTTTTT. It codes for CASSLLFAGRTNEKLFF.

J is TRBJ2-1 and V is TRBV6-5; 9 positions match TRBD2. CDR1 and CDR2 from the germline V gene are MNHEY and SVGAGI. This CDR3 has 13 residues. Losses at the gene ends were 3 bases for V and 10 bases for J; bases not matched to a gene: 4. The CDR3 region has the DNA TGTGCCAGCAGTTATGGACTAGCGAGCGAGCAGTTCTTC. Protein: CASSYGLASEQFF.

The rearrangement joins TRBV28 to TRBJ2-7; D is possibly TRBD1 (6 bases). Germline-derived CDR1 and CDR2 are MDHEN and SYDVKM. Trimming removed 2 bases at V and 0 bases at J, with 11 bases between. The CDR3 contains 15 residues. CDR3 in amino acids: CASSLGTLSSYEQYF. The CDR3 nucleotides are TGTGCCAGCAGTTTAGGGACACTTAGCTCCTACGAGCAGTACTTC. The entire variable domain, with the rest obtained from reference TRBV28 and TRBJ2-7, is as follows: DVKVTQSSRYLVKRTGEKVFLECVQDMDHENMFWYRQDPGLGLRLIYFSYDVKMKEKGDIPEGYSVSREKKERFSLILESASTNQTSMYLCASSLGTLSSYEQYFGPGTRLTVT.

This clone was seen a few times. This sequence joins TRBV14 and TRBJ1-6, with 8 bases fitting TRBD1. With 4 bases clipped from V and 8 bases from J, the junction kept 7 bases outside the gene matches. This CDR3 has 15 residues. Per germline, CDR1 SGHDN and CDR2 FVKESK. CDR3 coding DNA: TGTGCCAGCAGCCTTCTTCGGACAGGGCATTCACCCCTCCACTTT. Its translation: CASSLLRTGHSPLHF.

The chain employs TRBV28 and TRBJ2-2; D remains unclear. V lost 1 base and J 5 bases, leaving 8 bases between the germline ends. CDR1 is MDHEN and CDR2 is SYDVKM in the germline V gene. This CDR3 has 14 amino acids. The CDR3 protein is CASSLLPLTGELFF. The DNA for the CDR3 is TGTGCCAGCAGTTTATTGCCCCTAACCGGGGAGCTGTTTTTT.

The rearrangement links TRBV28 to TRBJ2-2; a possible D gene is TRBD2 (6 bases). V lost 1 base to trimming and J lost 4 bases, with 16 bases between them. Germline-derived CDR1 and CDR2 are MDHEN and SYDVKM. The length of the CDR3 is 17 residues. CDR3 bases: TGTGCCAGCAGTTTATACATCGGGAGAGGTGGCACCGGGGAGCTGTTTTTT. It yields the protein CASSLYIGRGGTGELFF.

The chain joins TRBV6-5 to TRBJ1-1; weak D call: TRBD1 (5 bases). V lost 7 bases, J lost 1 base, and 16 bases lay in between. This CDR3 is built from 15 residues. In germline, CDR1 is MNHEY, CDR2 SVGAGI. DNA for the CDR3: TGTGCCAGCATGGAGGGGTTCTTTTGGAACACTGAAGCTTTCTTT. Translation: CASMEGFFWNTEAFF.

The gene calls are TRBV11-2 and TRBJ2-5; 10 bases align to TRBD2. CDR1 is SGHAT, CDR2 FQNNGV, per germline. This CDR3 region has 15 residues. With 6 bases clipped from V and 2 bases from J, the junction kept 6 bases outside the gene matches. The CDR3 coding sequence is TGTGCCAGCAGTCTTAGCGGGGGGAGACAAGAGACCCAGTACTTC. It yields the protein CASSLSGGRQETQYF.

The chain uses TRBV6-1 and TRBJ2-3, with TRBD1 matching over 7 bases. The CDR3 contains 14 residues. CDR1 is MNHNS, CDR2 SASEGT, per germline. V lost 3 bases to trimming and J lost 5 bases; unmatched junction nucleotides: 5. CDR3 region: CASSDYRGVDTQYF. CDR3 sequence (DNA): TGTGCCAGCAGTGATTACAGGGGAGTAGATACGCAGTATTTT.

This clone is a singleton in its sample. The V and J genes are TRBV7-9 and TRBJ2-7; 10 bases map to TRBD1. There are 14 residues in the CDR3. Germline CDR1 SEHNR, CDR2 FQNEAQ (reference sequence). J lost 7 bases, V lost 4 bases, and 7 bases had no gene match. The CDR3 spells CASSSGQGLKEQYF. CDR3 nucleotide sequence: TGTGCCAGCAGCTCGGGACAGGGGTTGAAAGAGCAGTACTTC.

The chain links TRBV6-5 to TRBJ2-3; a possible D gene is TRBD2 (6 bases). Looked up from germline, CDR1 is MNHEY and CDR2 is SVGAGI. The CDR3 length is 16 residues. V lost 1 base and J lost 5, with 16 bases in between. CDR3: CASSYYGTQKLDTQYF. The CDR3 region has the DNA TGTGCCAGCAGTTACTACGGGACTCAGAAATTAGATACGCAGTATTTT.

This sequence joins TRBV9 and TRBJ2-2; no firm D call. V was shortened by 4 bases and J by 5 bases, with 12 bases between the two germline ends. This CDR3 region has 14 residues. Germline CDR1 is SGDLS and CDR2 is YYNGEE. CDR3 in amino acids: CASSPRLLTGELFF. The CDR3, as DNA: TGTGCCAGCAGCCCCCGACTGTTAACCGGGGAGCTGTTTTTT.

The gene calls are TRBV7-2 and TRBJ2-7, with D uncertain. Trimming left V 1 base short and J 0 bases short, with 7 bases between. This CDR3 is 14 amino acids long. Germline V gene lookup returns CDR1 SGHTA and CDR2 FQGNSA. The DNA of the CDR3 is TGTGCCAGCAGCTTAGAATCTAACTCCTACGAGCAGTACTTC. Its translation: CASSLESNSYEQYF.

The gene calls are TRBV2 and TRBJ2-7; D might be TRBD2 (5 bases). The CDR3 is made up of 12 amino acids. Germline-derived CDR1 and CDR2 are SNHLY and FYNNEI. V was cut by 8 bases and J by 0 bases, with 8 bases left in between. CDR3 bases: TGTGCCAGCGGTCGGGGCTCCTACGAGCAGTACTTC. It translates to CASGRGSYEQYF.

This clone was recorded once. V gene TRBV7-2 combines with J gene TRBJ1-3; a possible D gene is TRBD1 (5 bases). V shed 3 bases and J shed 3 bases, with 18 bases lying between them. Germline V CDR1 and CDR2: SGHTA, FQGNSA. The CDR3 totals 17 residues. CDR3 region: CASSFNQGGKSGNTIYF. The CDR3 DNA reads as TGTGCCAGCAGCTTTAACCAGGGTGGGAAAAGTGGAAACACCATATATTTT.

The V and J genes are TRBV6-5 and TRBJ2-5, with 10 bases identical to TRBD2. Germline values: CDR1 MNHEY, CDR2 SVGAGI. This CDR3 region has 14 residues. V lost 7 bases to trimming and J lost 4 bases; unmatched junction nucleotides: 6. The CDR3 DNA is TGTGCCAGCACCACTAGCGGGAAGGGAGAGACCCAGTACTTC. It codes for CASTTSGKGETQYF.

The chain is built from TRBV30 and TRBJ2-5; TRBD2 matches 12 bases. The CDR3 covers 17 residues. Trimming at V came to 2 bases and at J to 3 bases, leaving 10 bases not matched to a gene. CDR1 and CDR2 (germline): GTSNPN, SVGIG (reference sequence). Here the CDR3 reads CAWSPLAGGPSKETQYF. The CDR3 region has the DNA TGTGCCTGGAGTCCCCTAGCGGGAGGGCCTTCCAAAGAGACCCAGTACTTC.

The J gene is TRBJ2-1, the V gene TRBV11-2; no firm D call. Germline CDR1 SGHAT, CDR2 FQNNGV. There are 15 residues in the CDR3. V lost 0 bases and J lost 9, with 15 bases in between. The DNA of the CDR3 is TGTGCCAGCAGCTTAGAAGACTCCTCCATGGTTGAGCAGTTCTTC. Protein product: CASSLEDSSMVEQFF. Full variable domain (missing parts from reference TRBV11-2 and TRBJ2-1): EAGVAQSPRYKIIEKRQSVAFWCNPISGHATLYWYQQILGQGPKLLIQFQNNGVVDDSQLPKDRFSAERLKGVDSTLKIQPAKLEDSAVYLCASSLEDSSMVEQFFGPGTRLTVL.